This TCR beta chain emerged from a study of blood T cell repertoires in COVID-19. Clones were read by immunoSEQ multiplex PCR, and TCRdb kept only the in-frame ones, dropping some. This sample yields 200,000 or so clones, of which 60% to 85% are seen a single time; 17% belongs to the top ten. This CDR3 has 15 amino acids. The V end was cut by 3 bases, the J end by 4 bases, with 12 bases between. Per germline, CDR1 LGHDT and CDR2 YNNKEL (reference sequence). The chain links TRBV3-1 (or the pseudogene TRBV3-2) to TRBJ2-2, with a weak D call TRBD2 (5 bases). The receptor's source is a man in his 60s with active or convalescent COVID-19. Sequenced: peripheral blood. CDR3 residues: CASSQGSAGTGELFF. CDR3 in DNA: TGTGCCAGCAGCCAGGGCTCCGCGGGCACCGGGGAGCTGTTTTTT.